The source of this T cell receptor beta chain is a study of blood T cell repertoires in COVID-19 (dated by TCRdb to 2018 to 2021). Regarding the research as a whole: The collaborator samples originated in the United States, Italy and Spain and spanned the acute and convalescent phases of COVID-19. The material from the prospective study consisted of cDNA or gDNA derived from T cells, B-cell-depleted T cells, or PBMCs. Subjects who had been exposed to COVID-19, were actively infected with it, or had recovered from it provided the deeply sampled blood TCRbeta repertoires that made up the dataset. The repertoires were released in a freely available public database intended as a resource for research on the immune response to SARS-CoV-2. Samples were obtained from the ongoing ImmuneRACE study (first 160 participants) and from some 1,300 subjects provided by 6 global collaborators. Nearly every sample came with metadata listing a de-identified subject ID, COVID-19 status, age in years and sex. Where HLA class I and class II types were available, the types were taken from metadata supplied by the sample provider, not from assay-based typing.

One collaborating source in Seattle enrolled patients during active infection and followed them longitudinally through the course of disease. The collaborating institutions used their own protocols to collect whole blood in K2EDTA tubes. For TCRbeta analysis, collaborator samples were shipped as frozen whole blood, as isolated PBMCs, or as DNA extracted from either sample type. TCRbeta CDR3 regions were amplified from genomic DNA using the immunoSEQ Assay, a bias-controlled multiplex PCR. In the source study's methods: The number of nucleated cells in each sample was estimated from the amplification of reference gene primers within the assay. To quantify the absolute abundance of each unique TCRbeta CDR3 rearrangement, sequence reads were collapsed and filtered. Productive Simpson clonality was computed per sample as the square root of Simpson's diversity index over productive rearrangements. TCRdb provides this immuneACCESS table in a form limited to in-frame rearrangements. Some clones are lacking; in checked studies, under half of them reflect an unresolved V gene, and why the rest are absent is not known. That table supplies the V and J calls and clone size; D and trimming were determined from the DNA. A total of 300,000 or so clones appear in this sample, 85% to 90% of them only once. The ten largest clones capture 2.9% of the sample.

On this clone itself: Its binding antigen is unknown. No quality values exist for individual bases; no much larger clone is one base distant.

Summary of the overall study and its limitations: How much clinical and demographic metadata was included differed by source and by participant, and the metadata was provided uncurated.

Trimming at the junction amounts to 3 bases on V and 5 bases on J, and the germline ends lie 16 bases apart. CDR1 and CDR2, looked up from the germline V gene (reference sequence), are LNHDA and SQIVND. The CDR3 holds 15 amino acids from the cysteine to the phenylalanine. Solely the CDR3 DNA is kept, with 45 bases framed from the first base. What was sequenced was peripheral blood. This clonotype was sampled from a woman aged 25 to 39 with COVID-19, enrolled during active disease. The chain employs TRBV19 and TRBJ1-1, with the D gene too uncertain to name. The CDR3 protein sequence reads: CASSMDGFGRTEAFF. The DNA sequence reads TGTGCCAGTAGTATGGACGGCTTTGGGAGGACTGAAGCTTTCTTT.